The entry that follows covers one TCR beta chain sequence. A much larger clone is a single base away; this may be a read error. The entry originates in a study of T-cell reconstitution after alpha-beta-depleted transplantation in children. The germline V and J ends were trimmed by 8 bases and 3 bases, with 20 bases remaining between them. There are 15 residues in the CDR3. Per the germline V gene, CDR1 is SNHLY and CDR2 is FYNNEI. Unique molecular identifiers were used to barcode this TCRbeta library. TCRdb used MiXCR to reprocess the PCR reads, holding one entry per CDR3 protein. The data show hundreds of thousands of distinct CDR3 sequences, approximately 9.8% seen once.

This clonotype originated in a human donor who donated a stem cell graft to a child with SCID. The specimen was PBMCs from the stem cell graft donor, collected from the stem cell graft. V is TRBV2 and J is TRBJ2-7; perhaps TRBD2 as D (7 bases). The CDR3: CASWGGLGTLYEQYF. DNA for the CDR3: TGTGCCAGCTGGGGGGGCTTGGGAACCCTCTACGAGCAGTACTTC. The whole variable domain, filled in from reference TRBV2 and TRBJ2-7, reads EPEVTQTPSHQVTQMGQEVILRCVPISNHLYFYWYRQILGQKVEFLVSFYNNEISEKSEIFDDQFSVERPDGSNFTLKIRSTKLEDSAMYFCASWGGLGTLYEQYFGPGTRLTVT.